What follows are 8 T cell receptor beta chains derived from one specimen sequenced in a study of shared clonotypes between healthy human individuals. Clones were sequenced by immunoSEQ multiplex PCR, and TCRdb holds only the in-frame ones, with some missing. The table has around 200,000 clones, approximately 70% seen once. Input material: memory CD4+ T cells sorted from blood. Subset in this sample: CD45RA-negative fraction. These TCRs come from a man younger than 40 in good health.

The sample holds a few counts of this clone. The CDR3, as DNA: TGTGCCAGAAGCTGTGATGCTAGGCGTTGGGCCTACGAGCAGTACTTC. The encoded protein is CARSCDARRWAYEQYF. V gene TRBV5-3 combines with J gene TRBJ2-7; D is unresolved. TRBV5-3 is sorted into the ORF group, with uncertain function. The CDR3 loop spans 16 amino acids. Trimming cost V 3 bases and J 2 bases, with 18 bases left between them.

The V call is TRBV6-1, the J call TRBJ2-1; unclear D gene. CDR1 and CDR2 from the germline V gene are MNHNS and SASEGT. Trimming stripped 1 base from V and 4 bases from J, with 2 bases between. This CDR3 has 12 residues. CDR3 loop: CASSEVYNEQFF. The CDR3, as DNA: TGTGCCAGCAGTGAAGTATACAATGAGCAGTTCTTC.

The rearrangement joins TRBV11-2 to TRBJ2-7, with D perhaps matching TRBD1 (6 bases). Trimming left V 5 bases short and J 5 bases short, with 13 bases between. Germline V gives CDR1 SGHAT, CDR2 FQNNGV. The CDR3 extends over 13 amino acids. CDR3 sequence reads: CASSQAGVHEQYF. CDR3 sequence (DNA): TGTGCCAGCAGCCAGGCAGGGGTACACGAGCAGTACTTC.

The chain carries TRBV5-6 and TRBJ2-7; D unclear. Between the trimmed V and J ends, which lost 2 bases and 2 bases, there was a span of 14 bases. The CDR3 covers 15 residues. Germline-derived CDR1 and CDR2 are SGHDT and YYEEEE. CDR3 coding DNA: TGTGCCAGCAGCTTTCGTCAGTCAAGGGCCTACGAGCAGTACTTC. Encoded protein: CASSFRQSRAYEQYF.

J is TRBJ2-2 and V is TRBV28; D is ambiguous. Germline values: CDR1 MDHEN, CDR2 SYDVKM. The CDR3 is made up of 14 amino acids. V shed 3 bases and J shed 6 bases, with 11 bases lying between them. CDR3 amino acids: CASSLPTRPGELFF. CDR3 DNA: TGTGCCAGCAGTTTGCCGACCAGACCCGGGGAGCTGTTTTTT.

Here the CDR3 DNA reads TGTGCCAGCTCACCTTTCCTAGCGGGAGGGTCCGGGGAGCAGTTCTTC. Amino acids: CASSPFLAGGSGEQFF. The J gene is TRBJ2-1, the V gene TRBV18; 12 bases are shared with TRBD2. J gave up 10 bases and V 3 bases, and 10 bases lay outside the gene matches. Germline V gene data show CDR1 as KGHSH and CDR2 as LQKENI. The CDR3 has 16 residues.

A few counts support this clone. The chain combines TRBV4-2 with TRBJ2-2; the match to TRBD2 covers 8 bases. With 4 bases clipped from V and 5 bases from J, the junction kept 21 bases outside the gene matches. Per the germline V gene, CDR1 is LGHNA and CDR2 is YNFKEQ. CDR3 size: 20 residues. The CDR3 nucleotides read TGTGCCAGCAGCCGTAAGAATAGCGGGACACCCCCCTTGAAGACCGGGGAGCTGTTTTTT. Amino acid sequence: CASSRKNSGTPPLKTGELFF.

The rearrangement joins TRBV7-2 to TRBJ2-5; no reliable D call. The CDR3 has 13 amino acids. Per the germline V gene, CDR1 is SGHTA and CDR2 is FQGNSA. With 3 bases removed from V and 1 base from J, the gap between germline ends came to 6 bases. CDR3 nucleotide sequence: TGTGCCAGCAGCTTCCTGGTCCAAGAGACCCAGTACTTC. It encodes CASSFLVQETQYF.